Included here is one T cell receptor beta chain sequence, with context. What it binds is not known. These data are taken from a study of T cells after yellow fever vaccination. J lost 5 bases, V lost 1 base, and 6 bases had no gene match. This CDR3 has 15 residues. Germline V lookup: CDR1 DFQATT, CDR2 SNEGSKA (reference sequence). TCRdb reanalysed the 5' RACE reads using MiXCR and keeps one entry per CDR3 protein. The table includes more than 450,000 distinct CDR3 sequences, less than 25% detected once. The study, taken as a whole, reports: Clonotypes appearing in both CD4 and CD8 compartments existed, and their share was small.

The gene calls are TRBV20-1 and TRBJ2-1; 9 bases are shared with TRBD2. This receptor was taken from a young man who received the YFV17D yellow fever vaccine. The sample here was PBMCs, taken approximately 22 days after the first yellow fever vaccination. CDR3 DNA: TGCAGTGCTAGAGGGGCGGGGGGGCCGCACAATGAGCAGTTCTTC. It is translated as CSARGAGGPHNEQFF.